The T cell receptor (beta chain) described here comes from a study of T cells expressing NK-cell markers. Across the whole study: All TCR beta repertoires analysed originated from sorted CD3+CD56+NKG2C+, CD3+CD56+NKG2C- and CD3+CD56-NKG2C+ T cells.

Broader study findings: In a handful of donors, dominant CD3+CD56+NKG2C+ clones formed roughly 1.0-7.5% of CD8+ cells.

Concerning this clonotype itself: No antigen is known for it.

A 5'RACE template switching approach incorporating UMIs was used to make TCR beta cDNA. TCRdb reworked the 5' RACE reads into one entry per CDR3 protein, no DNA. The table for this sample gives roughly 350,000 distinct CDR3 sequences. This CDR3 has 14 amino acids. Germline-derived CDR1 and CDR2 are SGHTA and FQGNSA. This sequence joins TRBV7-2 and TRBJ2-7; the TCRdb D gene call, TRBD2, has no DNA to confirm it. The specimen was blood T cells: a sorted CD56 or NKG2C T cell subset, CD4+ or CD8+ T cells, or bulk PBMC T cells (not recorded which). This TCR came from a man between 18 and 69 years old in good health. The chain's CDR3 is CASSPTRGGYEQYF.